Listed here is a single T cell receptor (beta chain). The target of this receptor is not known. No base qualities exist here, and no much larger clone lies one base off it. This specimen comes from a study of cytomegalovirus exposure and HLA in healthy donors (dated by TCRdb to 2016 to 2017). Notes on the research overall: In an earlier analysis of some 610 of the donors, 250 to 350 Gb of sequence data and approximately 100 million unique TCR beta sequences from some 170 million T cells were reported. In a later genetic analysis, genome-wide SNP genotypes for about 55% of the 666 donors were used, and that subset was treated as a discovery cohort. The aim of the study was to test whether cataloging public T cell receptors could identify signatures of past pathogen exposure. The number of typed donors differed by locus: roughly 620-640 for A, B, C, DRB1 and DQB1; 500 to 550 for DQA1; approximately 600 for DPA1; and roughly 470 for DPB1. In the later analysis, no new phenotypic data were used to find candidate immune exposures; instead, reliance was placed on TCR beta sequences and their occurrence across donors. Both class I and class II loci were covered by HLA typing, at four-digit resolution. To predict cytomegalovirus infection status, the study brought together high-throughput TCR immunosequencing, statistical association of individual TCRs with disease status, and machine learning. The genetic ancestry cluster associated with self-reported Caucasian donors included about 81% of the roughly 400 genotyped donors. An earlier analysis of around 580 of the donors used high-throughput TCR beta sequencing to judge whether each TCR beta V gene segment behaved as functional or pseudogenic. Donor age, sex, ethnicity and CMV serostatus were collected together with the repertoire data. All discovery cohort repertoires had been generated on a single sequencing platform. Besides the first cohort of more than 650 subjects, a separate validation cohort made up of 120 or so different subjects was used. Among some 400 genotyped donors of the cohort, an average of around 240,000 unique TCR beta nucleotide sequences were sequenced per donor, about a sixth of them non-productive. A later analysis re-examined previously published TCR beta repertoires from 600 to 700 donors and added high-resolution HLA genotyping to investigate patterns of TCR occurrence. An early release covering roughly 600 HLA-typed donors comprised about 300 gigabases of sequencing data and roughly 85 million unique TCR sequences. The study profiled the T cell repertoires of about 640 subjects by immunosequencing and related them to cytomegalovirus serostatus. Roughly five DR-DQ haplotypes were handled as single units for association and clustering because linkage in the cohort was strong. Overall study results and their limits: The study gave a list of 150 to 200 TCR beta chains associated with cytomegalovirus. A later analysis reported that several top co-occurrence clusters appeared linked to parvovirus B19, influenza, CMV and Epstein-Barr virus. The only immune exposure information available for the cohort was CMV serostatus. Presence/absence analyses assumed roughly uniform sequencing depth across donors, an assumption that may not hold. Because HLA typing was unavailable for some donors at each locus, only the typed subset was used in association tests. Correlated functional status among segregating V segments might be attributable to linkage disequilibrium, but an unknown experimental factor could not be ruled out. The 87-base-pair reads could not distinguish some IMGT-functional V segments, including TRBV6-2 and TRBV6-3, so those segments were excluded. In vitro tests confirmed that three of the cytomegalovirus-associated TCR beta chains recognize cytomegalovirus antigens. The authors suggested that the approach could potentially be extended to other disease states and immunological phenotypes. A group of highly shared sequence variants was considered likely to be a technical artifact of the sequencing pipeline. In this cohort, only TCR beta chains were sequenced, and detectable features were limited by the absence of alpha or paired-chain data. The classifier was reported to diagnose cytomegalovirus status with high specificity and sensitivity in both the original and validation cohorts. According to a later genetic analysis, donors in an Asian-associated ancestry cluster had fewer N-insertions in productive TCRs than the roughly 700-donor mean. While some public TCRs were present in many individuals, most TCR sequences turned up only very rarely across donors. In a later analysis, most CMV-associated TCR beta chains were found to appear HLA-restricted, with HLA associations seemingly driven largely by CMV exposure. Seventeen rarely observed V segments, including chromosome 9 orphons, were excluded from the earlier analysis of several hundred of the donors because counts were too low. A further reported finding was that TCR beta sequences accurately predicted the HLA-A and HLA-B alleles for most subjects in the first cohort. In a later analysis, HLA-associated TCR beta chains were found to be more clonally expanded and to have lower generation probabilities than equally common non-associated chains. When HLA alleles, especially DR and DQ, strongly co-occurred, attributing TCR associations to individual alleles was difficult. V-gene and J-gene trimming of TCR beta chains was associated with a missense DCLRE1C variant in a later genetic analysis, and the association was replicated in an independent cohort. A later analysis found that TCR association rates varied across HLA loci, with DRB1 alleles showing the most associated TCRs and HLA-C alleles the fewest. At a false discovery rate of 0.05, a later analysis linked around 15,000 TCR beta sequences to specific HLA alleles. Broadly in line with IMGT annotations, most TCR beta V segments showed up in productive rearrangements about 90% or about 30% of the time in an earlier analysis of some 590 of the donors.

The cohort was made up of roughly 670 healthy bone marrow donors. At the time of sampling, every cohort member was nominally healthy, though immune exposures that went unrecorded were likely present. The donor was CMV seropositive and was included in the group of 290 or so seropositive cohort members. Every donor gave a peripheral blood sample, and the peripheral blood mononuclear cells from that sample were used for TCR beta sequencing. The Qiagen DNeasy Blood Extraction Kit was used to extract genomic DNA from the blood cell samples. Receptor amplification or capture employed the immunoSEQ multiplex PCR assay. A mixture of 60 forward primers for TCR Vbeta segments and 13 reverse primers for TCR Jbeta segments was used in the multiplex PCR. Amplification of the CDR3 region of rearranged TCR beta genes was performed with a multiplex PCR assay on genomic DNA. On the Illumina HiSeq System, the amplified TCR beta libraries were sequenced as 87-base-pair reads. The source study handled its data this way. Across the roughly 640 repertoires, a later analysis counted about 81 million unique TCR beta chains, 9 million to 14 million of which were shared by at least two donors. Raw reads were error-corrected and collapsed into unique sequences by a nearest-neighbor algorithm in which closely related sequences were merged to remove PCR and sequencing errors. V, D and J gene segments were assigned by aligning CDR3 sequences to IMGT reference sequences. Each retained sequence needed at least a six-nucleotide match to both a V gene segment and a J gene segment. Rearrangements were classified as productive when the CDR3 lacked stop codons and remained in frame with V and J, and all other rearrangements were classified as non-productive. CDR3 was defined by IMGT convention, running from the second conserved V-encoded cysteine to the conserved J-encoded phenylalanine. The earlier analysis of about 560 of the donors excluded any sequence lacking an unambiguous match to a single V gene segment. In an earlier analysis of a few hundred of the donors, a V segment was called functional when productive rearrangements were above 56.7%, and segregating when the standard deviation between donors exceeded 5%. A statistical classification framework was built to diagnose cytomegalovirus status from the catalog of TCR beta chain sequences. A later analysis assigned V and J genes by comparing TCR nucleotide sequences with IMGT/GENE-DB human TR gene sequences. The TCRdist pipeline was used in a later analysis to assign CDR3 sequences and most-parsimonious VDJ recombination scenarios. In a later analysis, each TCR beta chain was defined by its CDR3 amino acid sequence together with its V-gene family, and reads without a unique V-gene family were excluded. A later analysis removed several hundred highly shared, low-generation-probability nucleotide sequences to deal with suspected cross-contamination and a sequencing artifact. In a later analysis, a clonal expansion index was calculated for each public chain from normalized within-repertoire ranks of inferred template counts. A later analysis computed generation probabilities with a VDJ recombination model fitted to out-of-frame rearrangements, and checked the results against IGoR. In a later analysis, TCR-TCR, TCR-HLA and TCR-CMV co-occurrence was scored with hypergeometric tests, and a repertoire-size bias correction was applied to TCR pairs. A later analysis estimated false discovery rates by permuting HLA or CMV assignments 20 times. In a later analysis, co-occurring TCRs were grouped using DBSCAN, with TCRdist sequence similarity added in when clustering inside HLA-allele-positive subsets. For co-occurrence clustering, repertoires with fewer than 30,000 or more than 120,000 public chains were excluded, along with a handful of repertoires with anomalous nucleotide sharing. Drawn from immuneACCESS, this table holds only the in-frame rearrangements with V and J called that TCRdb kept. Clones are partly lost; checked studies trace under half to an unresolved V gene and leave the rest unexplained. V, J and clone size are taken as reported in that table, and D and trimming were inferred from the DNA itself. The sample table shows about 190,000 clones, and 70% to 75% are seen once. Approximately 4.6% of the sample is held by the ten biggest clonotypes.

Spanning cysteine to phenylalanine, the CDR3 consists of 14 amino acids. The entry retains the CDR3 DNA only, 42 bases that are in frame from base 1. Clipping removes 5 bases from V and 7 bases from J, with 7 as the unmatched junction base count. CDR1 and CDR2 were assigned from the germline V gene (reference sequence) as LNHDA and SQIVND. The TCR was taken from a man younger than 45 in good health and CMV-seropositive. Sequenced sample: PBMCs. This sequence uses TRBV19 and TRBJ1-5; 8 middle bases align to TRBD1. The DNA sequence reads TGTGCCAGTAGTGCAGACAGGGGTGGCCAGCCCCAGCATTTT. This is translated as CASSADRGGQPQHF.